This T cell receptor (beta chain) was found in a study of T-cell reconstitution after alpha-beta-depleted transplantation in children. Study-wide findings and caveats: Where some patients showed high TCRbeta diversity at day 60, it came from recipient T cells and thymic progenitors that had survived. Newly produced T cells mostly accounted for T-cell counts and diversity one year post-transplant. The origin of alpha-beta T cells about two months after transplant was reportedly several hundred expanded graft clones.

As it was prepared, the TCRbeta library received unique molecular identifiers. TCRdb processed the PCR reads anew with MiXCR; each CDR3 protein has one entry. This sample carries about 830,000 distinct CDR3 sequences, about 15% of them seen once, and the ten largest clones take approximately 4.5%. This clonotype appeared a few times. Its target is not known. Trimming took off 0 bases at V and 0 bases at J, with 12 bases between the two ends. The CDR3 totals 17 residues. Germline CDR1 reads SGHRS; CDR2 reads YFSETQ. This material consisted of PBMCs, mostly from graft donor cells, taken 360 days after TCRalphabeta/CD19-depleted stem cell transplant. This clonotype originated in a male patient between 10 and 17 years old who had a stem cell transplant for acute lymphoblastic leukemia, so the T cells may come from the graft donor. The chain has TRBV5-1 and TRBJ1-4; D not certain. CDR3 sequence reads: CASSLAEAATTNEKLFF. The DNA of the CDR3 is TGCGCCAGCAGCTTGGCCGAGGCAGCTACAACTAATGAAAAACTGTTTTTT. Full variable domain (outside the CDR3, taken from reference TRBV5-1 and TRBJ1-4): KAGVTQTPRYLIKTRGQQVTLSCSPISGHRSVSWYQQTPGQGLQFLFEYFSETQRNKGNFPGRFSGRQFSNSRSEMNVSTLELGDSALYLCASSLAEAATTNEKLFFGSGTQLSVL.